The 30 T cell receptor beta chains given below trace back to one sample, sequenced in a study of T cell responses to AZD1222 COVID-19 vaccine. Repertoires were generated with immunoSEQ multiplex PCR, while TCRdb's copy carries only in-frame clones and drops some. The table has about 79,000 clones, roughly nine tenths seen once. The sequences come from peripheral blood, collected 28 days after the second AZD1222 dose. Receptors were obtained from an adult who received the AZD1222 COVID-19 vaccine.

The gene calls are TRBV21-1 and TRBJ2-6; the D call in the table, TRBD2, was not verified against the DNA. TRBV21-1 represents a pseudogene. This CDR3 region has 20 residues. CDR3 DNA: TGTGCCAGCAGTTCAAACTATCCGGTCCCACCGTACTCTGGGGCCAACGTCCTGACTTTC. Translation gives CASSSNYPVPPYSGANVLTF.

The rearrangement links TRBV28 to TRBJ2-1; 10 nucleotides line up with TRBD2. The CDR3 has 16 amino acids. Trimming at V came to 6 bases and at J to 5 bases, leaving 10 bases not matched to a gene. Per the germline V gene, CDR1 is MDHEN and CDR2 is SYDVKM. In nucleotides, the CDR3 is TGTGCCAGCAGCCCAAGCGGGAGGGTGAGGGACAATGAGCAGTTCTTC. It translates to CASSPSGRVRDNEQFF.

V is TRBV7-6 and J is TRBJ2-3; D is unclear. V gave up 1 base and J gave up 4 bases, with 15 bases separating them. The CDR3 spans 16 residues. The germline V gene has CDR1 SGHVS and CDR2 FNYEAQ. The CDR3 region is CASSLVSGPPPDTQYF. DNA for the CDR3: TGTGCCAGCAGCTTAGTGAGTGGCCCCCCACCAGATACGCAGTATTTT.

The sample holds one count of this clone. The V call is TRBV28, the J call TRBJ1-6, with 7 bases fitting TRBD1. The CDR3 loop spans 15 amino acids. Germline CDR1 and CDR2: MDHEN and SYDVKM. V shed 7 bases, J shed 5 bases, and the junction held 8 bases outside the gene matches. The CDR3 protein is CASTPPTGNNSPLHF. CDR3 nucleotides: TGTGCCAGCACCCCCCCGACAGGGAATAATTCACCCCTCCACTTT.

The chain combines TRBV7-9 with TRBJ2-3; TRBD2 aligns across 11 bases. CDR1 is SEHNR, CDR2 FQNEAQ, per germline (reference sequence). The CDR3 runs to 15 residues. Losses at the gene ends were 11 bases for V and 5 bases for J; bases not matched to a gene: 12. The CDR3 DNA reads as TGTGCCGAGGCGTCTCTAGCGGGAGGCAGAGATACGCAGTATTTT. This translates into CAEASLAGGRDTQYF.

DNA of the CDR3: TGTGCCAGCTACCCTATCAGAACGGGTAGAACCGGGGAGCTGTTTTTT. Protein: CASYPIRTGRTGELFF. The chain employs TRBV6-6 and TRBJ2-2; D remains ambiguous. Looked up from germline, CDR1 is MNHNY and CDR2 is SVGAGI (reference sequence). V gave up 8 bases and J gave up 5 bases, with 21 bases separating them. The CDR3 has 16 amino acids.

This chain joins TRBV30 and TRBJ1-1; D gene uncertain. Trimming took off 2 bases at V and 7 bases at J, with 8 bases between the two ends. Germline loops: CDR1 GTSNPN, CDR2 SVGIG (reference sequence). The CDR3 runs to 11 residues. CDR3 sequence reads: CAWSRQFEAFF. The CDR3 nucleotides are TGTGCCTGGAGTCGCCAGTTTGAAGCTTTCTTT.

V usage is TRBV28 and J usage is TRBJ1-4; 7 bases fit TRBD1. With V trimmed by 6 bases and J by 6 bases, 10 bases remained unmatched. Germline V gene lookup returns CDR1 MDHEN and CDR2 SYDVKM. The CDR3 is 15 amino acids. CDR3 coding DNA: TGTGCCAGCAGCCGTAGCGGCAGGGGGGATGAAAAACTGTTTTTT. Its protein is CASSRSGRGDEKLFF.

The V call is TRBV18, the J call TRBJ2-7; TRBD2 might be the D (6 bases). Germline V CDR1 and CDR2: KGHSH, LQKENI. Between the trimmed V and J ends, which lost 5 bases and 1 base, there was a span of 15 bases. This CDR3 has 15 amino acids. The CDR3 DNA follows: TGTGCCAGCTCAGCGGGGACTGGCCTTTCCTACGAGCAGTACTTC. This codes for CASSAGTGLSYEQYF.

This clone has only one observation. This chain links TRBV19 with TRBJ2-7; TRBD2 is a possible D gene (5 bases). Germline V CDR1 and CDR2: LNHDA, SQIVND (reference sequence). The CDR3 is made up of 14 amino acids. Deletions cut 5 bases from V and 6 bases from J, with 17 bases between. The CDR3 DNA sequence: TGTGCCAGTAGTCTACCGGGATCTCCGGCCGAGCAGTACTTC. It yields the protein CASSLPGSPAEQYF.

V gene TRBV7-3 combines with J gene TRBJ2-1; weak D call: TRBD2 (6 bases). Germline CDR1 SGHTA, CDR2 FQGTGA. This CDR3 has 16 amino acids. V was clipped by 2 bases and J by 2 bases, with 13 bases between them. The CDR3 DNA reads TGTGCCAGCAGCTTACGGCCGGGAGCTGCCTACAATGAGCAGTTCTTC. Translating gives CASSLRPGAAYNEQFF.

The chain carries TRBV13 and TRBJ2-5, with D tentatively TRBD2 (6 bases). CDR1 and CDR2 from the germline V gene are PRHDT and FYEKMQ (reference sequence). The CDR3 sequence is 14 residues long. The V and J ends lost 0 bases and 5 bases respectively, with 10 bases between them. The CDR3 DNA follows: TGTGCCAGCAGCTTAGGACTAGCTCGGGAGACCCAGTACTTC. Translation gives CASSLGLARETQYF. The full variable domain, in which reference TRBV13 and TRBJ2-5 provide the parts outside the CDR3, is AAGVIQSPRHLIKEKRETATLKCYPIPRHDTVYWYQQGPGQDPQFLISFYEKMQSDKGSIPDRFSAQQFSDYHSELNMSSLELGDSALYFCASSLGLARETQYFGPGTRLLVL.

The rearrangement links TRBV7-7 to TRBJ2-5; 8 bases line up with TRBD1. This CDR3 is 14 amino acids long. The ends lost 4 bases at V and 7 bases at J; junction bases unmatched: 8. Germline V gene lookup returns CDR1 SSHAT and CDR2 FNYEAQ (reference sequence). CDR3: CASSSPQGGGTQYF. In nucleotides, the CDR3 is TGTGCCAGCAGCTCGCCACAGGGGGGAGGGACCCAGTACTTC. Full variable domain (remainder filled in from reference TRBV7-7 and TRBJ2-5): GAGVSQSPRYKVTKRGQDVTLRCDPISSHATLYWYQQALGQGPEFLTYFNYEAQPDKSGLPSDRFSAERPEGSISTLTIQRTEQRDSAMYRCASSSPQGGGTQYFGPGTRLLVL.

This chain links TRBV28 with TRBJ1-1, with unresolved D. Germline CDR1 and CDR2: MDHEN and SYDVKM. With 7 bases removed from V and 1 base from J, the gap between germline ends came to 10 bases. The CDR3 loop spans 13 amino acids. CDR3 amino acids: CASTPHSNTEAFF. DNA of the CDR3: TGTGCCAGCACCCCTCATTCGAACACTGAAGCTTTCTTT. Using reference TRBV28 and TRBJ1-1 for the parts outside the CDR3, the full variable domain is DVKVTQSSRYLVKRTGEKVFLECVQDMDHENMFWYRQDPGLGLRLIYFSYDVKMKEKGDIPEGYSVSREKKERFSLILESASTNQTSMYLCASTPHSNTEAFFGQGTRLTVV.

Here the CDR3 DNA reads TGTGCCAGCAGCTTAAGGGCCAGGGCAACAAATGAGCAGTTCTTC. It is translated as CASSLRARATNEQFF. The chain uses TRBV11-1 and TRBJ2-1, with a weak D call TRBD1 (5 bases). CDR3 length equals 15 residues. Trimming stripped 2 bases from V and 7 bases from J, with 15 bases between. In germline, CDR1 is SGHAT, CDR2 FQDESV (reference sequence).

CDR3 in amino acids: CASSLAGQGFADTQYF. The CDR3 nucleotides read TGTGCCAGCAGCTTAGCGGGACAGGGTTTCGCAGATACGCAGTATTTT. V gene TRBV7-3 combines with J gene TRBJ2-3, with 9 bases matching TRBD1. Germline V gene lookup returns CDR1 SGHTA and CDR2 FQGTGA. The CDR3 covers 16 residues. V trimming: 2 bases; J trimming: 4 bases; junction bases outside the gene matches: 7.

The rearrangement links TRBV28 to TRBJ1-5; D is perhaps TRBD1 (5 bases). Trimming removed 3 bases from V and 7 bases from J, with 16 bases in between. Germline V lookup: CDR1 MDHEN, CDR2 SYDVKM. The CDR3 contains 15 residues. Written as DNA, the CDR3 is TGTGCCAGCAGTTTTAGGTGGGGGGGTGGACAGCCCCAGCATTTT. Translating gives CASSFRWGGGQPQHF.

CDR3 amino acids: CASSWQGRSPLHF. DNA for the CDR3: TGTGCCAGCAGCTGGCAGGGGAGGTCACCCCTCCACTTT. The chain has TRBV7-2 and TRBJ1-6; D is perhaps TRBD1 (6 bases). Germline values: CDR1 SGHTA, CDR2 FQGNSA. This CDR3 contains 13 residues. The V gene lost 4 bases and the J gene lost 10 bases, with 11 bases spanning the gap.

This clone was seen once. V and J are TRBV11-2 and TRBJ1-1; 7 bases map to TRBD1. This CDR3 contains 14 residues. In germline, CDR1 is SGHAT, CDR2 FQNNGV. Trimming took 6 bases from V and 4 from J; bases not matched to a gene: 8. The CDR3 is CASSVGPGGTEAFF. The CDR3 DNA is TGTGCCAGCAGTGTGGGACCAGGGGGCACTGAAGCTTTCTTT.

This clone was recorded only once. The chain uses TRBV11-2 and TRBJ2-5; 9 nucleotides match TRBD1. This CDR3 is built from 15 residues. Per the germline V gene, CDR1 is SGHAT and CDR2 is FQNNGV. With V trimmed by 7 bases and J by 2 bases, 8 bases remained unmatched. For the CDR3, the DNA is TGTGCCAGCAACTCCGGACAGGGGAGACAAGAGACCCAGTACTTC. This encodes CASNSGQGRQETQYF.

Details on this clone: At one end the junction does not follow the germline gene, possibly because of a read error. The gene calls are TRBV12-3 or TRBV12-4 and TRBJ1-5; D is undetermined. CDR3 length: 12 residues. The CDR3 sequence: CASSLAWGIGHF. Here the CDR3 DNA reads TGTGCCAGCAGTCTAGCGTGGGGAATAGGGCATTTT.

The V call is TRBV5-1, the J call TRBJ1-2; D possibly corresponds to TRBD1 (5 bases). CDR1 is SGHRS, CDR2 YFSETQ, per germline. The CDR3 runs 16 residues. Trimming cost V 3 bases and J 4 bases, with 19 bases left between them. Here the CDR3 DNA reads TGCGCCAGCAGCTGGGGGGACGGGCCTTATGGCTATGGCTACACCTTC. This encodes CASSWGDGPYGYGYTF.

The sample holds one count of this clone. The rearrangement links TRBV12-3 or TRBV12-4 to TRBJ1-5, with 7 bases that match TRBD1. This CDR3 comprises 12 residues. J lost 6 bases, V lost 6 bases, and 2 bases had no gene match. As DNA, the CDR3 is TGTGCCAGCAGACAGGGGCCTCAGCCCCAGCATTTT. Translating it yields CASRQGPQPQHF.

This rearrangement joins TRBV29-1 to TRBJ2-2, with 9 nucleotides matching TRBD2. Germline V gives CDR1 SQVTM, CDR2 ANQGSEA. V shed 6 bases and J 7 bases; nucleotides not matched to a gene: 3. This CDR3 region has 12 residues. CDR3 coding DNA: TGCAGCGTCGAACTAGCGGGCGGGGAGCTGTTTTTT. It translates to CSVELAGGELFF.

This clone was observed a single time. The chain joins TRBV7-3 to TRBJ2-3; D perhaps matches TRBD2 (6 bases). Germline V gene sequence: CDR1 SGHTA, CDR2 FQGTGA. The CDR3 spans 15 residues. Trimming took off 9 bases at V and 0 bases at J, with 16 bases between the two ends. CDR3 region: CASRETRTSTDTQYF. In nucleotides, the CDR3 is TGTGCCAGTCGGGAGACCCGAACTAGCACAGATACGCAGTATTTT.

This chain joins TRBV3-1 (or the pseudogene TRBV3-2) and TRBJ2-7, with 11 bases matching TRBD2. This CDR3 spans 15 amino acids. V shed 0 bases, J shed 9 bases, and the junction held 7 bases outside the gene matches. Per the germline V gene, CDR1 is LGHDT and CDR2 is YNNKEL (reference sequence). In nucleotides, the CDR3 is TGTGCCAGCAGCCAAGAGCTGCTAGCGGGAGGAGGGCAGTACTTC. This codes for CASSQELLAGGGQYF.

The rearrangement joins TRBV19 to TRBJ1-5; no definite D call. Germline CDR1 LNHDA, CDR2 SQIVND (reference sequence). The CDR3 has 16 residues. Trimming took off 7 bases at V and 5 bases at J, with 21 bases between the two ends. This chain's CDR3 is CASIEDGGVGHQPQHF. The CDR3 DNA sequence: TGTGCCAGTATAGAGGACGGTGGGGTAGGGCATCAGCCCCAGCATTTT.

V usage is TRBV5-1 and J usage is TRBJ2-1; TRBD1 aligns across 12 bases. Trimming cost V 4 bases and J 8 bases; bases outside gene matches: 10. The CDR3 covers 16 residues. Germline loops: CDR1 SGHRS, CDR2 YFSETQ. The CDR3 spells CASSLTGTGGIDEQFF. The DNA of the CDR3 is TGCGCCAGCAGCCTAACCGGGACAGGGGGCATCGATGAGCAGTTCTTC.

The rearrangement joins TRBV2 to TRBJ2-7; 7 nucleotides match TRBD1. Per the germline V gene, CDR1 is SNHLY and CDR2 is FYNNEI. The CDR3 is 15 amino acids. Trimming at V came to 6 bases and at J to 5 bases, leaving 13 bases not matched to a gene. The CDR3 DNA reads as TGTGCCAGCAGGGAACCGGGACAGATAAGCAACGAGCAGTACTTC. It specifies CASREPGQISNEQYF. Full variable domain (rest looked up from reference TRBV2 and TRBJ2-7): EPEVTQTPSHQVTQMGQEVILRCVPISNHLYFYWYRQILGQKVEFLVSFYNNEISEKSEIFDDQFSVERPDGSNFTLKIRSTKLEDSAMYFCASREPGQISNEQYFGPGTRLTVT.

This clone was seen just once. The V call is TRBV30, the J call TRBJ1-4; maybe TRBD1 (6 bases). V lost 7 bases to trimming and J lost 2 bases, with 23 bases between them. The CDR3 totals 17 residues. Germline V gene sequence: CDR1 GTSNPN, CDR2 SVGIG (reference sequence). The CDR3 DNA sequence: TGTGCCTTGACCGGGACTCTTAAGGGGGGCACTAATGAAAAACTGTTTTTT. It translates to CALTGTLKGGTNEKLFF. Looking up the rest from reference TRBV30 and TRBJ1-4 gives the full variable domain: SQTIHQWPATLVQPVGSPLSLECTVEGTSNPNLYWYRQAAGRGLQLLFYSVGIGQISSEVPQNLSASRPQDRQFILSSKKLLLSDSGFYLCALTGTLKGGTNEKLFFGSGTQLSVL.